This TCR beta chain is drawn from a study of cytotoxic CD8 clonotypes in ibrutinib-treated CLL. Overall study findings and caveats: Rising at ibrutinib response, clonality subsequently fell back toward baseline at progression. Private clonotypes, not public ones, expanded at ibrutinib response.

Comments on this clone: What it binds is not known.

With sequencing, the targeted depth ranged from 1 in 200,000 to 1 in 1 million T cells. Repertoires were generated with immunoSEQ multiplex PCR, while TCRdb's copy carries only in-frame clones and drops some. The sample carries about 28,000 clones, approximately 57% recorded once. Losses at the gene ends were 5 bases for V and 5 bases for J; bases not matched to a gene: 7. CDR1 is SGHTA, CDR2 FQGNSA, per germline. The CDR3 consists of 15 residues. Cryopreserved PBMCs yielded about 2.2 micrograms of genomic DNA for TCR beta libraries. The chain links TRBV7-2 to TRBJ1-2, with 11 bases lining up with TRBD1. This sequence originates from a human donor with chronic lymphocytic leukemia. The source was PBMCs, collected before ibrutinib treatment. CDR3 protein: CASSPLDRGRYGYTF. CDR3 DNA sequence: TGTGCCAGCAGCCCCCTGGACAGGGGGCGATATGGCTACACCTTC.